This T cell receptor (beta chain) came from a study of vaccination and CD4 T cells after COVID-19. Across the whole study: SARS-CoV-2 had been detected by nasal swab PCR in convalescent patients; roughly nine were mild, one severe.

Oncomine TCR Beta short-read sequencing was applied to DNA from cultured CD4+ T cells. One entry per CDR3 protein results from TCRdb running MiXCR on the PCR reads. The data hold 11,000 to 15,000 distinct CDR3 sequences, with roughly 73% observed a single time. Study conclusions and caveats: Median SARS-CoV-2-reactive clonotype numbers went up from around 20 to 38, but not significantly.

Described treatment: 10-day PBMC culture with coronavirus spike peptide pools or control peptides (ViraFEST assay). Of note for this clonotype: Its matching antigen is unknown.

The germline V and J ends were trimmed by 4 bases and 6 bases, with 13 bases remaining between them. Germline V gene sequence: CDR1 SNHLY, CDR2 FYNNEI. The CDR3 consists of 13 residues. This receptor was taken from a human donor who had recovered from COVID-19. Source material: CD4+ T cells from blood, cultured in vitro. The J gene is TRBJ2-7, the V gene TRBV2; D ambiguous. CDR3 amino acids: CASSGVGILEQYF. As DNA, the CDR3 is TGTGCCAGCAGTGGGGTGGGCATTCTCGAGCAGTACTTC.